Sequencing of this T cell receptor (beta chain) was carried out in a study of blood T cell repertoires in COVID-19. As for the study in general: Acute and convalescent COVID-19 samples came from the United States, Italy and Spain. Sample material is recorded as cDNA or gDNA derived from T cells, B-cell-depleted T cells, or PBMCs.

Original processing methods: Reference gene primer amplification gave nucleated cell count estimates. The protocol was immunoSEQ multiplex PCR, while the TCRdb copy is restricted to in-frame clones and leaves out a portion. That table furnishes V, J and clone size, whereas the DNA furnished D and trimming. The sample lists over 85,000 clones; 70% to 90% were seen once. Trimming removed 2 bases at V and 2 bases at J, with 12 bases between. There are 15 residues in the CDR3. Looked up from germline, CDR1 is MRHNA and CDR2 is SNTAGT. Sequencing was carried out using peripheral blood. The source of this sequence is a man aged 35 to 55 with acute or convalescent COVID-19. The rearrangement links TRBV6-4 to TRBJ1-2; possibly TRBD1 for D (6 bases). CDR3 in amino acids: CASSDRAGGNYGYTF. CDR3 DNA: TGTGCCAGCAGTGACCGGGCTGGGGGCAACTATGGCTACACCTTC.